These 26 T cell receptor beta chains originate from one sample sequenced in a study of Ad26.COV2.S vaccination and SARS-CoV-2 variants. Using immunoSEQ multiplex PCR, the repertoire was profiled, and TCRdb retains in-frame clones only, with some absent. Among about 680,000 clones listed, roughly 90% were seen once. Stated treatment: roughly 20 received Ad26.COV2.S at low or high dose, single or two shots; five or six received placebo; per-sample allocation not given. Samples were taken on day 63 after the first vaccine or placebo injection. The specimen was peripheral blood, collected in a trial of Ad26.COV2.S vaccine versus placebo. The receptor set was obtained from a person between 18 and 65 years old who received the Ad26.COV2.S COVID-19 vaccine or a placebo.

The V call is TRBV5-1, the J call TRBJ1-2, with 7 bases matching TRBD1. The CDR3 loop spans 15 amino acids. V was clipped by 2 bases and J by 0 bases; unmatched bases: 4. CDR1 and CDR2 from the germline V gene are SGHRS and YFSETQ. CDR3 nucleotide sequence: TGCGCCAGCAGCTTTGCGACAGGGACTAACTATGGCTACACCTTC. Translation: CASSFATGTNYGYTF.

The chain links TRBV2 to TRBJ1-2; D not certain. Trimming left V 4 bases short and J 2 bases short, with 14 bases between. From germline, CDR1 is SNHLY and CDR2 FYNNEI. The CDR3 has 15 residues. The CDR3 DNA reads TGTGCCAGCAGTGGTGGAAGCACTCGGAACTATGGCTACACCTTC. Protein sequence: CASSGGSTRNYGYTF.

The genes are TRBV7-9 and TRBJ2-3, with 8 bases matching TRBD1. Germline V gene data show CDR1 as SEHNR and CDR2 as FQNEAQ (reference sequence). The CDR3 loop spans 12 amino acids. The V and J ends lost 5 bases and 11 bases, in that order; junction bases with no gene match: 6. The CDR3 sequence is CASSGTGDGQYF. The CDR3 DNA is TGTGCCAGCAGCGGGACAGGAGATGGGCAGTATTTT. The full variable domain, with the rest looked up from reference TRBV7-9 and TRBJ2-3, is DTGVSQNPRHKITKRGQNVTFRCDPISEHNRLYWYRQTLGQGPEFLTYFQNEAQLEKSRLLSDRFSAERPKGSFSTLEIQRTEQGDSAMYLCASSGTGDGQYFGPGTRLTVL.

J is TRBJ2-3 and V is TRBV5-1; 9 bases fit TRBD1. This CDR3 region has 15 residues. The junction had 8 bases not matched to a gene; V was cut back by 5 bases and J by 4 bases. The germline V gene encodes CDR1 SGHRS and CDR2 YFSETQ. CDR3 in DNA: TGCGCCAGCAGACCCACAGGGGGCACTTCAGATACGCAGTATTTT. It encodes CASRPTGGTSDTQYF.

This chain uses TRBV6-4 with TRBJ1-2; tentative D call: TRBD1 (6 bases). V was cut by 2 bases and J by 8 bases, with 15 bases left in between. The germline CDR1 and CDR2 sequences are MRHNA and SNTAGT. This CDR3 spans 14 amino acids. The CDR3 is CASSDPGHGMGYTF. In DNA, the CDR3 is TGTGCCAGCAGTGACCCGGGACATGGGATGGGCTACACCTTC.

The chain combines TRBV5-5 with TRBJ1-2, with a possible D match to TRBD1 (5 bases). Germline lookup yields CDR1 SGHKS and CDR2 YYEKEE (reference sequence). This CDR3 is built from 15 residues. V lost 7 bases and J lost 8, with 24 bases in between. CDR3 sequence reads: CASRGDQGLYSGYTF. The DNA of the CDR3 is TGTGCCAGCCGGGGGGATCAGGGCCTCTATTCCGGCTACACCTTC.

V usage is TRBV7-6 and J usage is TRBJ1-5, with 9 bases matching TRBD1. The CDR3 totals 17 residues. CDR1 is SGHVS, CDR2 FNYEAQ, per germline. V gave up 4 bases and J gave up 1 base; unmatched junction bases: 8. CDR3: CASSSAPGQGSNQPQHF. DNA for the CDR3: TGTGCCAGCAGCTCAGCCCCGGGACAGGGAAGCAATCAGCCCCAGCATTTT.

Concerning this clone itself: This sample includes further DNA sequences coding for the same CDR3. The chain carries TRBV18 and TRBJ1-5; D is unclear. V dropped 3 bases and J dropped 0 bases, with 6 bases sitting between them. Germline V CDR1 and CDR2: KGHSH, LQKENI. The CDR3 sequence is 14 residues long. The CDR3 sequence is CASSPAVSNQPQHF. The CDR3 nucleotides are TGTGCCAGCTCACCCGCGGTTAGCAATCAGCCCCAGCATTTT.

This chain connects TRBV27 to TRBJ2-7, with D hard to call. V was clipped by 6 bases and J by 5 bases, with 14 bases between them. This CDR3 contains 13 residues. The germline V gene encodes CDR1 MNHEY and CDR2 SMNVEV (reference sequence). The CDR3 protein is CASSVGLRHEQYF. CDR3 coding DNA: TGTGCCAGCAGCGTAGGCTTGAGGCACGAGCAGTACTTC.

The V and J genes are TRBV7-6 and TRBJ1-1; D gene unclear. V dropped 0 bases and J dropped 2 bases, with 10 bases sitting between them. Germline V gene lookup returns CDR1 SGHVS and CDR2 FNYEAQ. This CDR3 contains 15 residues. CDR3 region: CASSLAGSLNTEAFF. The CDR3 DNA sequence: TGTGCCAGCAGCTTAGCGGGCAGCCTCAACACTGAAGCTTTCTTT.

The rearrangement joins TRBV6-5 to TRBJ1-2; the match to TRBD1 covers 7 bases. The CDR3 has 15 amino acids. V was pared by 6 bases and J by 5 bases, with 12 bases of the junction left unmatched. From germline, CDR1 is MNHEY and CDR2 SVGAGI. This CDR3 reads CASSRDRERMYGYTF. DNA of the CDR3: TGTGCCAGCAGCCGTGACAGGGAACGGATGTATGGCTACACCTTC.

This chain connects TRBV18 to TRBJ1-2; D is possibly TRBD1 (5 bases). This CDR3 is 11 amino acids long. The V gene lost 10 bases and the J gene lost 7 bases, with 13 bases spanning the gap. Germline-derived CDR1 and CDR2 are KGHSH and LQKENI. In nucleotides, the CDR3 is TGTGCCACCTGGGACGGCCTTGGCTACACCTTC. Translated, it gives CATWDGLGYTF.

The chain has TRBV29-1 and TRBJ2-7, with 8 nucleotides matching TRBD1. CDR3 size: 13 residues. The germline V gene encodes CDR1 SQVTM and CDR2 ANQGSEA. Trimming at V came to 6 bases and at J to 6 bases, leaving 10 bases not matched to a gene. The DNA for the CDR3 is TGCAGCGTACGAAGCAGGGGGCCGATCGAGCAGTACTTC. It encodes CSVRSRGPIEQYF.

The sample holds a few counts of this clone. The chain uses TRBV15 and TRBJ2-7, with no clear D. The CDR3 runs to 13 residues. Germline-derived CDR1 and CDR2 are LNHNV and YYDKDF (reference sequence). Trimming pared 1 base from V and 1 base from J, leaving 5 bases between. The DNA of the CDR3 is TGTGCCACCAGCAGAGGTTTTTCCTACGAGCAGTACTTC. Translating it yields CATSRGFSYEQYF.

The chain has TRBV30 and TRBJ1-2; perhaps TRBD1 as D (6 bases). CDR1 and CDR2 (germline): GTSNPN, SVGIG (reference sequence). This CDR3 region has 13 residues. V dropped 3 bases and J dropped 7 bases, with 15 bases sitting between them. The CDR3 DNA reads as TGTGCCTGGAGGACAGGAGGGGAAAGTGGCTACACCTTC. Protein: CAWRTGGESGYTF.

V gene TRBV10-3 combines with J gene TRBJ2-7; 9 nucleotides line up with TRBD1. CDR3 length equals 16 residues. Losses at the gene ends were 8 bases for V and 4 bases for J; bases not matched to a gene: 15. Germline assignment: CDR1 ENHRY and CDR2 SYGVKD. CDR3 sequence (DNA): TGTGCCATCCCACTCCGGGACAGGGACTCCTTATACGAGCAGTACTTC. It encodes CAIPLRDRDSLYEQYF.

In DNA form, the CDR3 reads TGTGCCAGCAGCTCGCAACTAGCGGGAGGCTCCTACGAGCAGTACTTC. Translated: CASSSQLAGGSYEQYF. The rearrangement links TRBV11-2 to TRBJ2-7, with 12 bases lining up with TRBD2. The CDR3 is made up of 16 amino acids. Trimming took 4 bases from V and 0 from J; bases not matched to a gene: 4. Looked up from germline, CDR1 is SGHAT and CDR2 is FQNNGV. The full variable domain, in which reference TRBV11-2 and TRBJ2-7 provide the parts outside the CDR3, is EAGVAQSPRYKIIEKRQSVAFWCNPISGHATLYWYQQILGQGPKLLIQFQNNGVVDDSQLPKDRFSAERLKGVDSTLKIQPAKLEDSAVYLCASSSQLAGGSYEQYFGPGTRLTVT.

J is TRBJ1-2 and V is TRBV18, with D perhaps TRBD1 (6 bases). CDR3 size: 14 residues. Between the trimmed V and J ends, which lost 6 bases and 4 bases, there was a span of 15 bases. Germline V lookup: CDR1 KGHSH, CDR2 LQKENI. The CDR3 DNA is TGTGCCAGCTCGACTGGGGGGGGGCCCTATGGCTACACCTTC. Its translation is CASSTGGGPYGYTF.

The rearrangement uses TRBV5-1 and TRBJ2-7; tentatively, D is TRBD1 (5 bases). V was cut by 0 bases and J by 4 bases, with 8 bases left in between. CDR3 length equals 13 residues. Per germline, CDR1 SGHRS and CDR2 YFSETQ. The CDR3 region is CASSLAGIYEQYF. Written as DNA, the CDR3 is TGCGCCAGCAGCTTGGCAGGGATTTACGAGCAGTACTTC. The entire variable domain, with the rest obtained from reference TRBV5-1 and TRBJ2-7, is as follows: KAGVTQTPRYLIKTRGQQVTLSCSPISGHRSVSWYQQTPGQGLQFLFEYFSETQRNKGNFPGRFSGRQFSNSRSEMNVSTLELGDSALYLCASSLAGIYEQYFGPGTRLTVT.

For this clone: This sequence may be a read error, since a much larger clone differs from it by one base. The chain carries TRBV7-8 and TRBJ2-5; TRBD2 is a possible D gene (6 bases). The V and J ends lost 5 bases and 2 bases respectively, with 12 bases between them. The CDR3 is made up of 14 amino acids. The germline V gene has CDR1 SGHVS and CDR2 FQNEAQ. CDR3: CASSPGTFQETQYF. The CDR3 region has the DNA TGTGCCAGCAGCCCGGGGACTTTTCAAGAGACCCAGTACTTC.

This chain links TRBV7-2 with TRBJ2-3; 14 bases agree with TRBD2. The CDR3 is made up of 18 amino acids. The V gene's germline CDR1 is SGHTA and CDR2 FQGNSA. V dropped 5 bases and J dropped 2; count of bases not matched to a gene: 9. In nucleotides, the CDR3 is TGTGCCAGCAGCCCCCTCGGGACTAGCGGGAGAGCCACAGATACGCAGTATTTT. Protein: CASSPLGTSGRATDTQYF.

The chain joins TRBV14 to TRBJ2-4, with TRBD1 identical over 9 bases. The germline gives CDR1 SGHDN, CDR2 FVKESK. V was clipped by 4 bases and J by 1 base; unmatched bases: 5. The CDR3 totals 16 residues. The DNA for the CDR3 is TGTGCCAGCAGCCCCCGGACAGGGGTTGCCAAAAACATTCAGTACTTC. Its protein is CASSPRTGVAKNIQYF.

CDR3 bases: TGTGCCAGCAGTTACTCCCTAGGAGCAACTAATGAAAAACTGTTTTTT. Amino acids: CASSYSLGATNEKLFF. The rearrangement uses TRBV6-5 and TRBJ1-4; D uncertain. Between the trimmed V and J ends, which lost 0 bases and 0 bases, there was a span of 8 bases. Germline CDR1 is MNHEY and CDR2 is SVGAGI. CDR3 length: 16 residues.

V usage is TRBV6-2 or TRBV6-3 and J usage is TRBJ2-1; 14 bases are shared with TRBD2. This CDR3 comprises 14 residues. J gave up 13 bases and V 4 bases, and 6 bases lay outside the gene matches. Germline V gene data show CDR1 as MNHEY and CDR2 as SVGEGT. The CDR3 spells CASSFGLAGGRQFF. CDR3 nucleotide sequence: TGTGCCAGCAGTTTCGGACTAGCGGGGGGCCGCCAGTTCTTC.

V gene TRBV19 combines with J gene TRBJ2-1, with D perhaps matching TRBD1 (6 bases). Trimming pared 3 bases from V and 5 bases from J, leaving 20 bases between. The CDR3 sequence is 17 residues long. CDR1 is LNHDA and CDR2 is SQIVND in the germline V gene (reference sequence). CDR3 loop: CASSMGLSTGDHNEQFF. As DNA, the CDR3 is TGTGCCAGTAGTATGGGGTTGTCGACAGGAGACCACAATGAGCAGTTCTTC.

CDR3 coding DNA: TGCGCCAGCAGCCAAGCGGAGGGCCGAAAAAACTATGGCTACACCTTC. Its protein is CASSQAEGRKNYGYTF. The rearrangement joins TRBV4-1 to TRBJ1-2; D is unresolved. The CDR3 loop spans 16 amino acids. Trimming removed 1 base at V and 2 bases at J, with 14 bases between. Germline lookup yields CDR1 MGHRA and CDR2 YSYEKL.